This T cell receptor beta chain was identified during a study of T cell repertoires in cytomegalovirus infection. Germline assignment: CDR1 MNHGY and CDR2 SAAAGT. Trimming removed 4 bases at V and 6 bases at J, with 7 bases between. There are 12 residues in the CDR3. One entry per CDR3 protein results from TCRdb running MiXCR on the reads. Here the sample spans hundreds of thousands of distinct CDR3 sequences, roughly 30% being singletons. About this clonotype: Its antigen remains unknown.

The rearrangement joins TRBV6-8 to TRBJ2-1; D remains ambiguous. The source is a human donor in good health (CMV status not recorded). Some clones in this sample may be carry-over from other donors' samples. The sample in question was cultured CD8+ T cells from PBMCs, obtained from culture after CMV antigen stimulation. CDR3 bases: TGTGCCAGCAGTTTTACAAGCAATGAGCAGTTCTTC. It is translated as CASSFTSNEQFF.